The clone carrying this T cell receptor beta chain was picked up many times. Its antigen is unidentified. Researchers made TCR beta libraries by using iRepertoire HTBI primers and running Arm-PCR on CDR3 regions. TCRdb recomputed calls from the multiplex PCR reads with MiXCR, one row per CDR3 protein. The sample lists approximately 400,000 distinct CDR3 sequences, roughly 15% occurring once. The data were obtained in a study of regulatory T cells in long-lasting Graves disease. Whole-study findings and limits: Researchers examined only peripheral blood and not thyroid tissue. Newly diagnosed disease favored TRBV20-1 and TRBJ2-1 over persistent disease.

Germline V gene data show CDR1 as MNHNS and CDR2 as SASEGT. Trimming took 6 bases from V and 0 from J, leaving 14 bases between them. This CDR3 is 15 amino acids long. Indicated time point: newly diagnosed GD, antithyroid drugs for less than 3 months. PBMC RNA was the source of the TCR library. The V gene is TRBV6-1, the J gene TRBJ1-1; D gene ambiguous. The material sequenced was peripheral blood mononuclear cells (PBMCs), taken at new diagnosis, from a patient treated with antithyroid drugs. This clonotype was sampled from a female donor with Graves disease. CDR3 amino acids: CASRKPTPLNTEAFF. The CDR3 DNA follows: TGTGCCAGCAGAAAACCGACACCCCTGAACACTGAAGCTTTCTTT.